This note documents a single TCR beta chain sequence. The antigen is unknown. Library preparation (for TCRbeta) was performed with unique molecular identifiers. One entry per CDR3 protein, called by TCRdb with MiXCR from the PCR reads. This table has some 220,000 distinct CDR3 sequences, about a tenth appearing once. This entry comes from a study of T-cell reconstitution after alpha-beta-depleted transplantation in children. Germline V gene data show CDR1 as MNHEY and CDR2 as SMNVEV (reference sequence). Trimming removed 4 bases at V and 9 bases at J, with 10 bases between. The CDR3 sequence is 12 residues long. Study-wide findings and caveats: Several hundred graft clones that had expanded were reportedly the source of alpha-beta T cells about two months after transplant. T-cell counts and diversity at one year following transplant were attributed mainly to newly produced T cells. Elevated TCRbeta diversity at day 60 was traced, in some patients, to surviving recipient T cells and thymic progenitors.

The starting material was PBMCs, obtained before TCRalphabeta/CD19-depleted stem cell transplant. The source of this sequence is a child younger than two with acute myeloid leukemia, due to receive a stem cell transplant. The chain joins TRBV27 to TRBJ2-1; D is unresolved. CDR3 nucleotides: TGTGCCAGCAGTTACTTCTCCGGTGAGCAGTTCTTC. Translation: CASSYFSGEQFF.